Listed below are T cell receptor beta chains from one sample, sequenced in a study of shared clonotypes between healthy human individuals. Using immunoSEQ multiplex PCR, the repertoire was profiled, and TCRdb retains in-frame clones only, with some absent. This sample has 2 million to 2.5 million clones; just over 90% occur once, and the top ten carry 0.3% to 0.4%. Material for sequencing was naive CD4+ T cells from PBMCs. These receptor sequences come from a young man in good health. Some clones in this sample may be carry-over from other donors' samples. CDR3s include the opening cysteine and the closing phenylalanine or tryptophan. A D gene is named only where the DNA matches it firmly. Not every row has a clone size; where given, it reads once, few, many or a size class.

length	J	D	size	V	DNA	CDR3
16	TRBJ1-3	.	.	TRBV11-3	TGTGCCAGCAGCTTGGGGACGGGATTATCTGGAAACACCATATATTTT	CASSLGTGLSGNTIYF
18	TRBJ2-1	TRBD2	.	TRBV5-4	TGTGCCAGCAGCTTGGGGCTAGCGGGAACGAACTCCTACAATGAGCAGTTCTTC	CASSLGLAGTNSYNEQFF
14	TRBJ1-5	TRBD1	.	TRBV5-1	TGCGCCAGCAGCCCGGACAGGGTGGGGCAGCCCCAGCATTTT	CASSPDRVGQPQHF
12	TRBJ2-7	.	.	TRBV7-2	TGTGCCAGCAGCTTAGGCCGGTACGAGCAGTACTTC	CASSLGRYEQYF
14	TRBJ2-7	.	.	TRBV6-6	TGTGCCAGCAGTTATCTACAGCCCTCCTACGAGCAGTACTTC	CASSYLQPSYEQYF
15	TRBJ1-1	TRBD1	.	TRBV7-3	TGTGCCAGCAGCCTAGCCCCGGGACAGTACACTGAAGCTTTCTTT	CASSLAPGQYTEAFF
12	TRBJ1-1	.	.	TRBV10-3	TGTGCCATCCGGGGCCGTGGGGAATCGGCTTTCTTT	CAIRGRGESAFF
15	TRBJ2-1	.	.	TRBV5-1	TGCGCCAGCAGCTTGGAGGCTGGAGGGGGGTATGAGCAGTTCTTC	CASSLEAGGGYEQFF
14	TRBJ2-5	TRBD2	.	TRBV18	TGTGCCAGCTCACCAGCTAGCGGGACGGAGACCCAGTACTTC	CASSPASGTETQYF
13	TRBJ2-5	.	.	TRBV5-1	TGCGCCAGCAGCGCCGGGACCCAAGAGACCCAGTACTTC	CASSAGTQETQYF
14	TRBJ1-2	TRBD1	.	TRBV28	TGTGCCAGCAGTTCCCCGGGACAGAACTATGGCTACACCTTC	CASSSPGQNYGYTF
13	TRBJ1-4	.	.	TRBV4-1	TGCGCCAGCAGCCGCGCCAGGGCTGAAAAACTGTTTTTT	CASSRARAEKLFF
18	TRBJ2-7	.	.	TRBV10-3	TGTGCCATCAGTGAGGGGGCCCCAGCTCGGAGTCGGGCCGGCGAGCAGTACTTC	CAISEGAPARSRAGEQYF
13	TRBJ2-1	TRBD2	.	TRBV6-1	TGTGCCAGCACTCTAGCGGTTTTGAATGAGCAGTTCTTC	CASTLAVLNEQFF
16	TRBJ2-3	TRBD2	.	TRBV25-1	TGTGCCAGCAGTGAATATGGAGGGAGGGCCCCAGATACGCAGTATTTT	CASSEYGGRAPDTQYF
16	TRBJ2-1	TRBD2	.	TRBV5-1	TGCGCCAGCAGCTTGGCCAGGAGGGAGGGCCGGGATGAGCAGTTCTTC	CASSLARREGRDEQFF
14	TRBJ2-3	.	few	TRBV7-9	TGTGCCAGCAGCTTAGGGGGTGACTCAGATACGCAGTATTTT	CASSLGGDSDTQYF
13	TRBJ2-5	.	.	TRBV9	TGTGCCAGCAGCCCCGGGGCCCAAGAGACCCAGTACTTC	CASSPGAQETQYF
14	TRBJ2-5	.	.	TRBV18	TGTGCCAGCTCACCAGAGGGGGGGCGCGAGACCCAGTACTTC	CASSPEGGRETQYF
14	TRBJ1-1	.	.	TRBV7-2	TGTGCCAGCAGCTTAGTAGGGGGGAACACTGAAGCTTTCTTT	CASSLVGGNTEAFF
19	TRBJ2-1	TRBD2	.	TRBV5-6	TGTGCCAGCAGCTTGGCGGGACTAGCGGGAGGTAGGGTCTTTCGGGAGCAGTTCTTC	CASSLAGLAGGRVFREQFF
14	TRBJ1-5	.	.	TRBV15	TGTGCCACCAGCAGAGAATGGGACGAGCAGCCCCAGCATTTT	CATSREWDEQPQHF
17	TRBJ2-7	TRBD1	.	TRBV5-1	TGCGCCAGCAGCGTGAACCCACCGGGACAGGGGGTTGGCGAGCAGTACTTC	CASSVNPPGQGVGEQYF
15	TRBJ1-2	.	once	TRBV4-3	TGCGCCAGCAGCCAAAAGCTCCCAGGAAACTATGGCTACACCTTC	CASSQKLPGNYGYTF
15	TRBJ1-2	.	.	TRBV15	TGTGCCACCAGCAGAGAGTCAGCCACTAACTATGGCTACACCTTC	CATSRESATNYGYTF
14	TRBJ2-1	TRBD1	.	TRBV19	TGTGCCAGTTCCCATCCAAGGGGGCAAGGTGAGCAGTTCTTC	CASSHPRGQGEQFF
13	TRBJ2-7	TRBD1	.	TRBV6-6	TGTGCCAGCAGTTACGGACAGGGGGACGAGCAGTACTTC	CASSYGQGDEQYF
13	TRBJ2-2	.	.	TRBV6-1	TGTGCCAGCAGCGCTAGAGGGCCCGGGGAGCTGTTTTTT	CASSARGPGELFF
17	TRBJ2-7	.	.	TRBV10-2	TGCGCCAGCAGGAGGGGGGGACCTGACACCTCCGCCTACGAGCAGTACTTC	CASRRGGPDTSAYEQYF
15	TRBJ2-2	TRBD1	.	TRBV18	TGTGCCAGCCCCCAGGACAGGGGTCCCACCGGGGAGCTGTTTTTT	CASPQDRGPTGELFF
15	TRBJ2-7	.	.	TRBV6-5	TGTGCCAGCAGCCGCCTTAGGGGTAGCTCCTACGAGCAGTACTTC	CASSRLRGSSYEQYF
15	TRBJ1-5	.	.	TRBV28	TGTGCCAGCAGTTTGACGCAACTGGGCAATCAGCCCCAGCATTTT	CASSLTQLGNQPQHF
14	TRBJ1-5	.	.	TRBV28	TGTGCCAGCACCACCCCGCTGGCCAATCAGCCCCAGCATTTT	CASTTPLANQPQHF
14	TRBJ1-1	.	.	TRBV21-1	TGTGCCAGCAGCAACGGGACAGGGGCCACTGAAGCTTTCTTT	CASSNGTGATEAFF